One sample yielded the 25 T cell receptor beta chains listed below, sequenced in a study of blood T cell repertoires in COVID-19. Method: immunoSEQ multiplex PCR; TCRdb's copy keeps in-frame clones and lacks some. The sample yields around 160,000 clones, over 90% seen once. The sequencing sample was made of peripheral blood. These receptors were collected from an older woman with COVID-19, enrolled during active disease.

Notes on this clone: This sample includes further DNA sequences coding for the same CDR3. The V call is TRBV5-1, the J call TRBJ2-5; TRBD2 aligns across 12 bases. There are 16 residues in the CDR3. Germline CDR1 and CDR2: SGHRS and YFSETQ. Trimming took 0 bases from V and 2 from J; bases not matched to a gene: 2. Here the CDR3 DNA reads TGCGCCAGCAGCTTGGGCACTAGCGGGGGGCAAGAGACCCAGTACTTC. Its protein is CASSLGTSGGQETQYF.

This chain connects TRBV4-3 to TRBJ1-3, with a weak D call TRBD1 (6 bases). Germline loops: CDR1 LGHNA, CDR2 YSLEER. Deletions cut 0 bases from V and 2 bases from J, with 8 bases between. The CDR3 sequence is 15 residues long. The CDR3, as DNA: TGCGCCAGCAGCCAAGATCAGGGGACTGGAAACACCATATATTTT. Protein sequence: CASSQDQGTGNTIYF.

This clone has only one observation. The chain employs TRBV14 and TRBJ2-1; D is ambiguous. CDR1 and CDR2 from the germline V gene are SGHDN and FVKESK. The length of the CDR3 is 12 residues. V was shortened by 1 base and J by 11 bases, with 9 bases between the two germline ends. The CDR3 region has the DNA TGTGCCAGCAGCCAAGGAGCGAGGAAGCAGTTCTTC. Amino acids: CASSQGARKQFF.

The gene calls are TRBV5-5 and TRBJ2-5, with 7 bases identical to TRBD2. Trimming took 1 base from V and 5 from J; bases not matched to a gene: 8. Per germline, CDR1 SGHKS and CDR2 YYEKEE (reference sequence). The CDR3 contains 15 residues. The CDR3 DNA is TGTGCCAGCAGCTTGCCCGGGCAGGGAGGGGAGACCCAGTACTTC. It yields the protein CASSLPGQGGETQYF.

The rearrangement joins TRBV7-9 to TRBJ1-2, with D perhaps matching TRBD1 (6 bases). The CDR3 totals 17 residues. V lost 1 base and J lost 6, with 21 bases in between. Per the germline V gene, CDR1 is SEHNR and CDR2 is FQNEAQ (reference sequence). CDR3 in amino acids: CASSLGSSGERWHGYTF. Here the CDR3 DNA reads TGTGCCAGCAGCTTAGGGTCTTCAGGGGAGAGATGGCATGGCTACACCTTC.

CDR3 nucleotides: TGTGCCAGCAGCCCAACCCTCCGGGGGACTAGCACAGATACGCAGTATTTT. It specifies CASSPTLRGTSTDTQYF. The V and J genes are TRBV3-1 (or the pseudogene TRBV3-2) and TRBJ2-3; D perhaps matches TRBD2 (6 bases). In germline, CDR1 is LGHDT, CDR2 YNNKEL (reference sequence). This CDR3 spans 17 amino acids. V lost 4 bases to trimming and J lost 0 bases, with 17 bases between them.

Here the CDR3 reads CASSWGVSTDTQYF. The CDR3 DNA is TGTGCCAGCAGCTGGGGGGTTAGCACAGATACGCAGTATTTT. The J gene is TRBJ2-3, the V gene TRBV6-2 or TRBV6-3; D may be TRBD2 (6 bases). Germline CDR1 is MNHEY and CDR2 is SVGEGT. This CDR3 has 14 residues. The V end was cut by 6 bases, the J end by 0 bases, with 10 bases between.

This clone was seen only once. The rearrangement uses TRBV6-2 or TRBV6-3 and TRBJ1-2, with D hard to call. The V end was cut by 4 bases, the J end by 8 bases, with 20 bases between. This CDR3 region has 15 residues. The germline gives CDR1 MNHEY, CDR2 SVGEGT. The CDR3: CASSWSRTDGGGYTF. The CDR3 coding sequence is TGTGCCAGCAGTTGGAGCCGGACGGATGGCGGGGGCTACACCTTC.

This CDR3 reads CATSRLRQGGNEQYF. The CDR3 region has the DNA TGTGCCACCAGCAGATTGCGACAGGGGGGCAACGAGCAGTACTTC. The chain recombines TRBV15 with TRBJ2-7; 9 positions match TRBD1. From germline, CDR1 is LNHNV and CDR2 YYDKDF (reference sequence). The CDR3 extends over 15 amino acids. J gave up 5 bases and V 2 bases, and 7 bases lay outside the gene matches.

The chain has TRBV5-1 and TRBJ1-4; D unclear. CDR3 length equals 15 residues. Germline values: CDR1 SGHRS, CDR2 YFSETQ. V was clipped by 3 bases and J by 4 bases, with 13 bases between them. The DNA of the CDR3 is TGCGCCAGCAGCTGGGCCGGGGAGGGTAATGAAAAACTGTTTTTT. It is translated as CASSWAGEGNEKLFF.

This clone is a singleton in its sample. J is TRBJ1-1 and V is TRBV3-1 (or the pseudogene TRBV3-2), with 8 bases matching TRBD1. The CDR3 is 14 residues long. Looked up from germline, CDR1 is LGHDT and CDR2 is YNNKEL (reference sequence). The V gene end was trimmed by 4 bases and the J gene end by 1 base; junction bases not matched to a gene: 2. CDR3 sequence reads: CASSRTGRNTEAFF. The CDR3 region has the DNA TGTGCCAGCAGCCGGACAGGGCGGAACACTGAAGCTTTCTTT.

CDR3: CASTPRGTGPNIAKNIQYF. In DNA, the CDR3 is TGTGCCAGCACCCCTCGGGGGACAGGCCCTAATATAGCCAAAAACATTCAGTACTTC. The chain recombines TRBV5-6 with TRBJ2-4, with 8 bases fitting TRBD1. V shed 6 bases and J 0 bases; nucleotides not matched to a gene: 17. The CDR3 totals 19 residues. Germline CDR1 SGHDT, CDR2 YYEEEE.

The chain carries TRBV5-1 and TRBJ2-7; D is possibly TRBD1 (5 bases). The length of the CDR3 is 15 residues. Germline V gene lookup returns CDR1 SGHRS and CDR2 YFSETQ. V dropped 0 bases and J dropped 5 bases, with 15 bases sitting between them. CDR3 nucleotides: TGCGCCAGCAGCTTGGAAGGCAGGGCAGCCCACGAGCAGTACTTC. Translating gives CASSLEGRAAHEQYF.

J is TRBJ1-1 and V is TRBV9; D is perhaps TRBD1 (5 bases). Germline assignment: CDR1 SGDLS and CDR2 YYNGEE. The CDR3 runs to 16 residues. Trimming took 2 bases from V and 1 from J, leaving 15 bases between them. The CDR3 here is CASSVSLTGANTEAFF. CDR3 bases: TGTGCCAGCAGCGTGAGCCTTACAGGAGCGAACACTGAAGCTTTCTTT.

CDR3 coding DNA: TGTGCCAGCAGCTTAGAGCCTCCGGGACAGATAGGGTATAGCAATCAGCCCCAGCATTTT. Its protein is CASSLEPPGQIGYSNQPQHF. J is TRBJ1-5 and V is TRBV11-3, with 7 bases that match TRBD1. Losses at the gene ends were 0 bases for V and 0 bases for J; bases not matched to a gene: 14. Germline V gene lookup returns CDR1 SGHNT and CDR2 YENEEA. CDR3 length: 20 residues.

V usage is TRBV6-1 and J usage is TRBJ1-3; D not resolved. The CDR3 covers 15 residues. Trimming left V 4 bases short and J 3 bases short, with 13 bases between. From germline, CDR1 is MNHNS and CDR2 SASEGT. CDR3 sequence reads: CASSVFTLGGNTIYF. The CDR3 nucleotides read TGTGCCAGCAGTGTATTTACACTAGGTGGAAACACCATATATTTT.

This sequence joins TRBV25-1 and TRBJ1-5; no reliable D call. The V end lost 10 bases, the J end lost 5 bases, and 30 bases lay between the germline ends. The germline V gene has CDR1 MGHDK and CDR2 SYGVNS. There are 18 residues in the CDR3. The CDR3 sequence is CATRGRDSRPKRDQPQHF. For the CDR3, the DNA is TGTGCCACCCGGGGTAGAGATTCACGTCCCAAGCGCGATCAGCCCCAGCATTTT.

This clone has just one count. The rearrangement joins TRBV11-3 to TRBJ1-1; no clear D. Germline assignment: CDR1 SGHNT and CDR2 YENEEA. The CDR3 length is 13 residues. The V and J ends lost 3 bases and 2 bases respectively, with 7 bases between them. CDR3 nucleotide sequence: TGTGCCAGCAGCTTCGGGAGTAACACTGAAGCTTTCTTT. It specifies CASSFGSNTEAFF. The variable domain in full, with the rest retrieved from reference TRBV11-3 and TRBJ1-1, is EAGVVQSPRYKIIEKKQPVAFWCNPISGHNTLYWYLQNLGQGPELLIRYENEEAVDDSQLPKDRFSAERLKGVDSTLKIQPAELGDSAVYLCASSFGSNTEAFFGQGTRLTVV.

This chain uses TRBV11-3 with TRBJ2-3, with TRBD2 as a possible D gene (6 bases). The germline gives CDR1 SGHNT, CDR2 YENEEA. V was clipped by 1 base and J by 5 bases, with 7 bases between them. The CDR3 extends over 13 amino acids. In DNA form, the CDR3 reads TGTGCCAGCAGCTTAGGGGACTTAGATACGCAGTATTTT. Translating it yields CASSLGDLDTQYF.

This clone was seen a single time. The chain links TRBV10-3 to TRBJ2-7; D may be TRBD1 (6 bases). Per germline, CDR1 ENHRY and CDR2 SYGVKD. The CDR3 runs to 16 residues. V was clipped by 0 bases and J by 4 bases, with 16 bases between them. DNA for the CDR3: TGTGCCATCAGTGAGTCGAATTTTGACAGGTTATACGAGCAGTACTTC. Translating gives CAISESNFDRLYEQYF.

The V call is TRBV9, the J call TRBJ1-2; 8 bases match TRBD1. Germline values: CDR1 SGDLS, CDR2 YYNGEE. V gave up 4 bases and J gave up 4 bases; unmatched junction bases: 6. The CDR3 spans 14 residues. For the CDR3, the DNA is TGTGCCAGCAGCCCCGGACAGGGAGGCTATGGCTACACCTTC. The encoded protein is CASSPGQGGYGYTF.

The rearrangement links TRBV11-2 to TRBJ1-2; no clear D. The CDR3 length is 13 residues. V was pared by 2 bases and J by 5 bases, with 9 bases between. Germline CDR1 reads SGHAT; CDR2 reads FQNNGV. The CDR3 nucleotides are TGTGCCAGCAGCTTATTGCGGGATTATGGCTACACCTTC. Residues: CASSLLRDYGYTF.

The chain has TRBV4-3 and TRBJ2-6, with TRBD2 identical over 15 bases. V lost 1 base to trimming and J lost 0 bases; unmatched junction nucleotides: 4. The germline V gene encodes CDR1 LGHNA and CDR2 YSLEER. CDR3 length: 20 amino acids. The CDR3 nucleotides read TGCGCCAGCAGCCAAGCCCGGACTAGCGGGGGGGCCTCTGGGGCCAACGTCCTGACTTTC. Translating it yields CASSQARTSGGASGANVLTF.

The chain is built from TRBV6-1 and TRBJ1-6; D call uncertain. The CDR3 is made up of 13 amino acids. The V and J ends lost 2 bases and 7 bases respectively, with 6 bases between them. Germline V gives CDR1 MNHNS, CDR2 SASEGT. The CDR3 region has the DNA TGTGCCAGCAGTGAAAGAGGAAATTCACCCCTCCACTTT. It is translated as CASSERGNSPLHF.

This clone was seen a single time. The chain has TRBV3-1 (or the pseudogene TRBV3-2) and TRBJ2-2; TRBD2 agrees at 7 bases. Germline trimming cut 3 bases from V and 5 bases from J; bases unmatched to any gene: 6. The CDR3 runs to 15 residues. CDR1 LGHDT and CDR2 YNNKEL come from the germline V gene (reference sequence). This chain's CDR3 is CASSQRREGTGELFF. DNA of the CDR3: TGTGCCAGCAGCCAGAGAAGGGAGGGTACCGGGGAGCTGTTTTTT.